This T cell receptor beta chain was identified during a study of blood T cell repertoires in COVID-19 (TCRdb year 2020). Background on the whole study: The collaborator samples originated in the United States, Italy and Spain and spanned the acute and convalescent phases of COVID-19. The prospective study material was composed of cDNA or gDNA derived from T cells, B-cell-depleted T cells, or PBMCs. The dataset comprised deeply sampled blood TCRbeta repertoires from subjects exposed to, actively infected with, or recovered from COVID-19. The repertoires were released in a freely available public database intended as a resource for research on the immune response to SARS-CoV-2. The samples were drawn from two sources: the first 160 participants of the ongoing ImmuneRACE study, and 950 to 1,500 subjects contributed by 6 global collaborators. The sample metadata nearly always contained a de-identified subject ID, COVID-19 status, age in years and sex. Where HLA class I and class II types were available, the types were taken from metadata supplied by the sample provider, not from assay-based typing.

Unmatched junction bases come to 9, with V trimmed by 4 bases and J by 6 bases. From the germline V gene (reference sequence), CDR1 is LGHDT and CDR2 is YNNKEL. The CDR3 sequence holds 17 residues, the cysteine and phenylalanine included. The CDR3 DNA has 51 bases and is translated from base 1. The immunoSEQ Assay, a bias-controlled multiplex PCR, was used to amplify TCRbeta CDR3 regions from genomic DNA. The paper's data handling went like this. Within the assay, amplification of reference gene primers was used to estimate how many nucleated cells each sample contained. Sequence reads were collapsed and filtered to measure the absolute abundance of every unique TCRbeta CDR3 rearrangement. For each sample, productive Simpson clonality was calculated as the square root of Simpson's diversity index over productive rearrangements. TCRdb holds this immuneACCESS table with in-frame rearrangements only. Some clones are missing; in checked studies, unresolved V genes explain under half, and the rest has no known cause. V and J calls and clone size come straight from that table; D and trimming were deduced from the DNA. Across this sample there are 200,000 or so clones, with around 84% seen only once. The ten largest account for 10% of the sample.

Comment on this clone: Its antigen specificity is not known. There are no base qualities to consult, and no much larger clone falls within one base.

Beyond this particular receptor, the publication reports: Clinical and demographic metadata were provided uncurated, with the amount varying by source and participant.

One collaborating source in Seattle enrolled patients during active infection and followed them longitudinally through the course of disease. Whole blood was collected in K2EDTA tubes by collaborating institutions according to the institutions' own protocols. For TCRbeta analysis, collaborators shipped samples in one of three forms: frozen whole blood, isolated PBMCs, or DNA extracted from either of those sample types. The clonotype was recovered from a woman of 80 years or more with COVID-19, enrolled during active disease. The sequenced material came from peripheral blood. This sequence uses TRBV3-1 (or the pseudogene TRBV3-2) and TRBJ2-1, with 13 bases matching TRBD2. The DNA is as follows: TGTGCCAGCAGCCCATATCGGACTAGCGGGGGTCCCAATGAGCAGTTCTTC. It translates to CASSPYRTSGGPNEQFF.